Listed below are T cell receptor beta chains from one sample, sequenced in a study of control samples from healthy donors and cancer patients. Assay used: immunoSEQ multiplex PCR; TCRdb lists only in-frame clones, some missing. The table records around 110,000 clones, more than 85% of them present only once. Material: blood. Every receptor here comes from a man aged 25 to 40 in good health. Both conserved end residues are part of each CDR3. Fields, in order: V gene, D gene, clone size, J gene, CDR3 DNA, CDR3 protein. The D gene is left open where the match is weak. Only part of the rows carry a size: once, few, many, or a class if the clone is expanded.

TRBV5-1	NA	NA	TRBJ2-3	TGCGCCAGCAGCTCCGTAGGCAACCCCACAGATACGCAGTATTTT	CASSSVGNPTDTQYF
TRBV5-4	TRBD1	NA	TRBJ1-3	TGTGCCAGCAGGGCCGGGGACAGGGTATCTGGAAACACCATATATTTT	CASRAGDRVSGNTIYF
TRBV19	NA	NA	TRBJ1-5	TGTGCCAGTAGTATAGCACAAGGGGGAGGTCAGCCCCAGCATTTT	CASSIAQGGGQPQHF
TRBV6-4	NA	NA	TRBJ1-4	TGTGCCAGCATTAACAGGACAACTAATGAAAAACTGTTTTTT	CASINRTTNEKLFF
TRBV7-2	TRBD2	once	TRBJ2-1	TGTGCCAGCAGCTTAGTACCGGGGGGAAACCCGTACAATGAGCAGTTCTTC	CASSLVPGGNPYNEQFF
TRBV6-5	NA	NA	TRBJ1-2	TGTGCCAGCCGGGAAAACTATGGCTACACCTTC	CASRENYGYTF
TRBV7-9	NA	NA	TRBJ1-2	TGTGCCAGCAGCTCACAGGGAAGTGGCTACACCTTC	CASSSQGSGYTF
TRBV3-1/TRBV3-2	NA	NA	TRBJ1-6	TGTGCCAGCAGCCAGGGGCGTAATTCACCCCTCCACTTT	CASSQGRNSPLHF
TRBV7-3	TRBD1	NA	TRBJ1-1	TGTGCCAGCAGCCCTACAGGGGTGAACACTGAAGCTTTCTTT	CASSPTGVNTEAFF
TRBV28	NA	NA	TRBJ1-5	TGTGCCAGCAGAGTATCCGGGGGCAATCAGCCCCAGCATTTT	CASRVSGGNQPQHF
TRBV6-5	TRBD1	NA	TRBJ2-7	TGTGCCAGCAGAGGAACAGGGGGTTTGCAGTACTTC	CASRGTGGLQYF
TRBV3-1/TRBV3-2	NA	NA	TRBJ2-7	TGTGCCAGCAGCCGACGGAACTACGAGCAGTACTTC	CASSRRNYEQYF
TRBV3-1/TRBV3-2	NA	once	TRBJ2-3	TGTGCCAGCAGCCGCTACGGAGGGGGGATGAAATTTGATACGCAGTATTTT	CASSRYGGGMKFDTQYF
TRBV7-9	NA	NA	TRBJ1-4	TGTGCCAGCAGCTTATTTCAGGGAAATGAAAAACTGTTTTTT	CASSLFQGNEKLFF
TRBV5-1	NA	few	TRBJ2-1	TGCGCCAGCAGCTCTCTGCTGGGGTTGGACAATGAGCAGTTCTTC	CASSSLLGLDNEQFF
TRBV11-2	TRBD1	once	TRBJ1-6	TGTGCCAGCAGCACGACAGGGAACAGTTCACCCCTCCACTTT	CASSTTGNSSPLHF
TRBV19	NA	NA	TRBJ2-6	TGTGCCAGTAGTATCCGGGAATCTGGGGCCAACGTCCTGACTTTC	CASSIRESGANVLTF
TRBV9	NA	once	TRBJ1-5	TGTGCCAGCAGCCCGGGGGGAGGAGGAGGCAATCAGCCCCAGCATTTT	CASSPGGGGGNQPQHF
TRBV3-1/TRBV3-2	NA	NA	TRBJ1-5	TGTGCCAGCAGCCCGTCAGAGGGGGGTAGCAATCAGCCCCAGCATTTT	CASSPSEGGSNQPQHF
TRBV6-1	NA	few	TRBJ1-4	TGTGCCAGCAGTGAAGCGGGGGGGTCCCTGGAAAAACTGTTTTTT	CASSEAGGSLEKLFF
TRBV19	TRBD2	NA	TRBJ2-1	TGTGCCAGTAGTATAGGGACTAGCGACGTCAATGAGCAGTTCTTC	CASSIGTSDVNEQFF
TRBV5-6	NA	NA	TRBJ1-1	TGTGCCAGCAGCTTGGCGGGGGCGCGTACTGAAGCTTTCTTT	CASSLAGARTEAFF
TRBV6-4	NA	once	TRBJ1-1	TGTGCCAGCAGTTCATCATACGAAGGCACTGAAGCTTTCTTT	CASSSSYEGTEAFF
TRBV29-1	NA	NA	TRBJ1-1	TGCAGCGCCGTTCCAATCCGAGGGTACACTGAAGCTTTCTTT	CSAVPIRGYTEAFF
TRBV3-1/TRBV3-2	NA	NA	TRBJ1-3	TGTGCCAGCAGCCAAGGTTCGAGTTTTTTTGGAAACACCATATATTTT	CASSQGSSFFGNTIYF
TRBV11-2	TRBD1	NA	TRBJ1-6	TGTGCCAGCAGCCCGGTGGGACAGGGATATAATTCACCCCTCCACTTT	CASSPVGQGYNSPLHF
TRBV19	NA	NA	TRBJ1-2	TGTGCCAGTAGTATAGTAACCCGACAGGTCCTTGGCTACACCTTC	CASSIVTRQVLGYTF
TRBV30	NA	NA	TRBJ2-5	TGTGCCTGGAGTGTAGGGCGTCAAGAGACCCAGTACTTC	CAWSVGRQETQYF
TRBV18	NA	NA	TRBJ1-5	TGTGCCAGCTCGCTAAACAGGAATCAGCCCCAGCATTTT	CASSLNRNQPQHF
TRBV7-2	NA	NA	TRBJ1-2	TGTGCCAGCAGCCAACAAGGAGGCTACACCTTC	CASSQQGGYTF
TRBV18	NA	NA	TRBJ1-3	TGTGCCAGCTCACCAGATTACAGGGGAAACACCATATATTTT	CASSPDYRGNTIYF
TRBV29-1	TRBD2	NA	TRBJ2-1	TGCAGCGTTGAGGGGACTAGCTACAATGAGCAGTTCTTC	CSVEGTSYNEQFF
TRBV2	NA	NA	TRBJ1-5	TGTGCCAGCAGTGAAGGGGGGGAGGACAATCAGCCCCAGCATTTT	CASSEGGEDNQPQHF
TRBV2	TRBD2	NA	TRBJ2-2	TGTGCCAGCAGATTACTAGCGGGGGGGCCTTCCGGGGAGCTGTTTTTT	CASRLLAGGPSGELFF
TRBV19	TRBD1	NA	TRBJ1-1	TGTGCCAGTACTGACAGGGTTGCTGAAGCTTTCTTT	CASTDRVAEAFF
TRBV5-1	NA	NA	TRBJ1-2	TGCGCCAGCAGCGAGAACTATGGCTACACCTTC	CASSENYGYTF
TRBV5-1	NA	NA	TRBJ1-1	TGCGCCAGCAGGGCAGCTGACACTAAAGCTTTCTTT	CASRAADTKAFF
TRBV4-1	NA	NA	TRBJ1-4	TGCGCCAGCAGCCAACTTTTAGGAGAAAAACTGTTTTTT	CASSQLLGEKLFF
TRBV12-3/TRBV12-4	TRBD1	NA	TRBJ1-5	TGTGCCAGCAGCTTTTCCGGGACAGGCGCCCAGCATTTT	CASSFSGTGAQHF
TRBV18	TRBD2	NA	TRBJ2-3	TGTGCCAGCTCACCACTGGCGGGGGGGCTCACAGATACGCAGTATTTT	CASSPLAGGLTDTQYF
TRBV2	NA	NA	TRBJ1-5	TGTGCCAGCAGTGAACATATGGGGGGCCGACAGCCCCAGCATTTT	CASSEHMGGRQPQHF
TRBV24-1	TRBD2	NA	TRBJ2-1	TGTGCCACCAGTGAGTCTCCGGGACTAGCGGGGGGGGATGAGCAGTTCTTC	CATSESPGLAGGDEQFF
TRBV4-1	NA	NA	TRBJ2-1	TGCGCCAGCAGCCGGGCGGGGCGGAGGTTCTTC	CASSRAGRRFF
TRBV5-5	TRBD1	NA	TRBJ1-4	TGTGCCAGCAGCCTAGTAAGGACAGGGAATGAAAAACTGTTTTTT	CASSLVRTGNEKLFF
TRBV27	NA	NA	TRBJ1-1	TGTGCCAGCAGCCTCGGGGGCAGGGGCACTGAAGCTTTCTTT	CASSLGGRGTEAFF
TRBV7-2	NA	NA	TRBJ2-5	TGTGCCAGCAGCCGGGGCGGCCAGTTGGAGACCCAGTACTTC	CASSRGGQLETQYF
TRBV11-2	NA	NA	TRBJ2-7	TGTGCCAGCAGCTCCGTGTCTTCCGAGCAGTACTTC	CASSSVSSEQYF
TRBV25-1	TRBD1	NA	TRBJ1-3	TGTGCCAGCAGTGAAACTACCGGGACAGCAAGCTCTGGAAACACCATATATTTT	CASSETTGTASSGNTIYF
TRBV7-7	NA	NA	TRBJ2-3	TGTGCCAGCAGCTCGGGACTGGGATCAACAGATACGCAGTATTTT	CASSSGLGSTDTQYF
TRBV5-1	NA	NA	TRBJ1-2	TGCGCCAGCTACCCTACTTTCCCAGGGCAAAAGATCTATGGCTACACCTTC	CASYPTFPGQKIYGYTF
TRBV7-8	TRBD1	NA	TRBJ1-2	TGTGCCAGCAGCCTAGGGGTTGACAGGGATGAAGTGACCTTC	CASSLGVDRDEVTF